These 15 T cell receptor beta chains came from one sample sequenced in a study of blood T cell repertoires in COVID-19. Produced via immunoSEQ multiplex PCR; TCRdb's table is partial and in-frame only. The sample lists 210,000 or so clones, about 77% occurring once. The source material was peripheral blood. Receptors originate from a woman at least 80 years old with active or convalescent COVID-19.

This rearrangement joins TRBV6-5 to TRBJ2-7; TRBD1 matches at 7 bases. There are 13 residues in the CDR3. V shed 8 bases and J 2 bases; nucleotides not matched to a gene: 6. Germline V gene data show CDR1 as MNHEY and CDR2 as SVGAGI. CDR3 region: CASLQGLTYEQYF. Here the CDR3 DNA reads TGTGCCAGCCTACAGGGGTTGACCTACGAGCAGTACTTC.

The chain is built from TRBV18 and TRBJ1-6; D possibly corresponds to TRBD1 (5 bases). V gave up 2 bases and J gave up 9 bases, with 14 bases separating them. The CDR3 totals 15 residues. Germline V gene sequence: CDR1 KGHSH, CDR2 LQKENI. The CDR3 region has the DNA TGTGCCAGCTCACCATTAGGGCAGGGTACTTCACCCCTCCACTTT. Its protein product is CASSPLGQGTSPLHF.

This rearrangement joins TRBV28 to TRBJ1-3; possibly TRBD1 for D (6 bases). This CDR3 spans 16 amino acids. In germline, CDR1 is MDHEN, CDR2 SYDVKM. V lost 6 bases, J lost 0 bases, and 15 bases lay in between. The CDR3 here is CASRLAGVFSGNTIYF. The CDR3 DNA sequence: TGTGCCAGCAGATTAGCAGGGGTATTCTCTGGAAACACCATATATTTT.

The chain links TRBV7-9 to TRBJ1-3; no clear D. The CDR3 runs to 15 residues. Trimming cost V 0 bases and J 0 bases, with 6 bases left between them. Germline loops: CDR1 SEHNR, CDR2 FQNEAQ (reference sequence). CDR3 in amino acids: CASSLAGSSGNTIYF. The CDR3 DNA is TGTGCCAGCAGCTTAGCAGGGAGCTCTGGAAACACCATATATTTT.

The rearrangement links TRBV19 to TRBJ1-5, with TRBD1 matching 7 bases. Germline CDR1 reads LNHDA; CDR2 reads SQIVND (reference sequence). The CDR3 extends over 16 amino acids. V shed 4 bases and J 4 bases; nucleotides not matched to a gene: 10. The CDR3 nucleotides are TGTGCCAGTAGTACAGGGGGGCGATGGATGAATCAGCCCCAGCATTTT. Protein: CASSTGGRWMNQPQHF.

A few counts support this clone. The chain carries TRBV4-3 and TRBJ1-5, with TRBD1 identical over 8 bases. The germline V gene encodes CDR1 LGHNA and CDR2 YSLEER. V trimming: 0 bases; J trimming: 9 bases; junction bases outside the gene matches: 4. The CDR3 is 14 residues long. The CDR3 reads CASSQDRGLGPQHF. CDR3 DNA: TGCGCCAGCAGCCAAGACAGGGGGCTGGGGCCCCAGCATTTT.

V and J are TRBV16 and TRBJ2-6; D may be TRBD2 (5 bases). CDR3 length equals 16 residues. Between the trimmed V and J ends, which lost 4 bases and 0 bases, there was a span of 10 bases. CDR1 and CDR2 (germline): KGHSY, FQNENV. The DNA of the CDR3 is TGTGCCAGCAGCCCAAGAGGGTACTCTGGGGCCAACGTCCTGACTTTC. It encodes CASSPRGYSGANVLTF.

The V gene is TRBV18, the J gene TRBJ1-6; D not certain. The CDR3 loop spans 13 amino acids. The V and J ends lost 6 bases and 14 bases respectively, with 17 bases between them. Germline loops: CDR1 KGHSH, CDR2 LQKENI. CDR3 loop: CASSESTLESLHF. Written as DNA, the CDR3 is TGTGCCAGCTCCGAGTCGACTCTTGAGTCCCTCCACTTT.

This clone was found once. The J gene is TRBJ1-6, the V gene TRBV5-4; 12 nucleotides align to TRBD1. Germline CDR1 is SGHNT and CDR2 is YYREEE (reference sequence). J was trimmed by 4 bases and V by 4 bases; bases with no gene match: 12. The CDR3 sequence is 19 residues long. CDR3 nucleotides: TGTGCCAGCAGCGACCCGGGACAGGGGGCTCTAAAGTATAATTCACCCCTCCACTTT. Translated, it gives CASSDPGQGALKYNSPLHF.

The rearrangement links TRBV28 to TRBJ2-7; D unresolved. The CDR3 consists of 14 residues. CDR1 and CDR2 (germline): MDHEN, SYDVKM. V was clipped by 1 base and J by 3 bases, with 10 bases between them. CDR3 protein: CASSLLHSLYEQYF. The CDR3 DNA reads TGTGCCAGCAGTTTATTGCACAGCCTCTACGAGCAGTACTTC.

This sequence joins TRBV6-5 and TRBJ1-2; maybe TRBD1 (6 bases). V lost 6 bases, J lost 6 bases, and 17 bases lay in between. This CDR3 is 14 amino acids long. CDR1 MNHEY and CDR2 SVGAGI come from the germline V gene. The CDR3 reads CASSPVTGTNGYTF. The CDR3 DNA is TGTGCCAGCAGCCCCGTTACAGGGACGAATGGCTACACCTTC.

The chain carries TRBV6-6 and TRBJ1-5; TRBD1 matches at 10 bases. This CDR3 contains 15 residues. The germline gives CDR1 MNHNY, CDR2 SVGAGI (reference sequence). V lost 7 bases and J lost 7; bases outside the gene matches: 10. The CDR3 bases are TGTGCCAGCACCTATACTGGGACAGGGGAGCAGCCCCAGCATTTT. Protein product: CASTYTGTGEQPQHF.

Here the CDR3 reads CASSVDTNTYNEQFF. CDR3 sequence (DNA): TGTGCCAGCAGCGTGGACACCAACACCTACAATGAGCAGTTCTTC. The chain joins TRBV9 to TRBJ2-1, with D possibly matching TRBD1 (5 bases). This CDR3 is 15 amino acids long. Germline V CDR1 and CDR2: SGDLS, YYNGEE. V was clipped by 2 bases and J by 2 bases, with 11 bases between them.

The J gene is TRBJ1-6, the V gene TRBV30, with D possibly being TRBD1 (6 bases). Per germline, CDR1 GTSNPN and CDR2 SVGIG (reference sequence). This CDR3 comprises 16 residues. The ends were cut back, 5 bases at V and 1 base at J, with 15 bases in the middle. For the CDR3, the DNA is TGTGCCTGGGGGGTGGGAGGGGGTTCCTATAATTCACCCCTCCACTTT. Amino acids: CAWGVGGGSYNSPLHF.

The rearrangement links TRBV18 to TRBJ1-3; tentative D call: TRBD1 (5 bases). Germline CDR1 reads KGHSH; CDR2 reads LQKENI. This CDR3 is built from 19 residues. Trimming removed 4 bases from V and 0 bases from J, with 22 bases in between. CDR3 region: CASSLTPGQRENSGNTIYF. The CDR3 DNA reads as TGTGCCAGCTCACTTACTCCAGGGCAACGCGAAAACTCTGGAAACACCATATATTTT.